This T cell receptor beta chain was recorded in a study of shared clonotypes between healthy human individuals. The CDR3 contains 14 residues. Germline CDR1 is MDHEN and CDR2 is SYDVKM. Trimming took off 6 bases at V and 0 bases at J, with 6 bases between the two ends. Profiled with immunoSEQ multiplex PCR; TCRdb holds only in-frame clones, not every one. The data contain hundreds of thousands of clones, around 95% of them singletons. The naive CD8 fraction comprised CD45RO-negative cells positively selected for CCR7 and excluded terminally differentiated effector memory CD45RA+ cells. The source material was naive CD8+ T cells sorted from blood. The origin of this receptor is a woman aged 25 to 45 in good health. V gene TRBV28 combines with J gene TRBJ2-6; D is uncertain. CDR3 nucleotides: TGTGCCAGCAGAGACAACTCTGGGGCCAACGTCCTGACTTTC. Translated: CASRDNSGANVLTF.